A selection of T cell receptor beta chains follows, all from one sample in a study of blood T cells in healthy people across ages. TCRdb re-called the 5' RACE reads with MiXCR, one entry per CDR3 protein. The table records around 650,000 distinct CDR3 sequences, around 43% of them present only once. Sequencing used blood. The receptor set was obtained from a man older than 75 in good health. Both conserved end residues are trimmed from each CDR3. Each record gives: D gene, V gene, CDR3 protein. D genes are given only for firm matches.

D gene: .; V gene: TRBV7-2; CDR3 protein: ASSLEGRANEQF
D gene: TRBD2; V gene: TRBV7-9; CDR3 protein: ASSWTSGRLGEQF
D gene: .; V gene: TRBV29-1; CDR3 protein: SVAGASYEQY
D gene: TRBD1; V gene: TRBV7-8; CDR3 protein: ASSIQGAQEKNIQY
D gene: .; V gene: TRBV11-1; CDR3 protein: ASSFDRLALYNEQF
D gene: TRBD2; V gene: TRBV6-1; CDR3 protein: AAQGKLGGRALNEQF
D gene: .; V gene: TRBV14; CDR3 protein: ASSQWTDGTGELF
D gene: TRBD2; V gene: TRBV20-1; CDR3 protein: SASRTSGYTDTQY
D gene: .; V gene: TRBV5-1; CDR3 protein: ASSLAREEDTQY
D gene: TRBD1; V gene: TRBV6-5; CDR3 protein: ASSRFGTGVYEQY
D gene: TRBD2; V gene: TRBV2; CDR3 protein: ASRPRTSGGANEQF
D gene: TRBD2; V gene: TRBV7-2; CDR3 protein: ASSQLLGGGTDTQY
D gene: .; V gene: TRBV29-1; CDR3 protein: SASDGNQPQH
D gene: TRBD1; V gene: TRBV7-2; CDR3 protein: ASTLDRALF
D gene: TRBD1; V gene: TRBV7-2; CDR3 protein: ASTNSGTGKETQY
D gene: .; V gene: TRBV29-1; CDR3 protein: SANRDNTEAF
D gene: .; V gene: TRBV20-1; CDR3 protein: SASQGVPDTQY
D gene: .; V gene: TRBV10-1; CDR3 protein: ASSEVPTGTDTQY
D gene: .; V gene: TRBV25-1; CDR3 protein: ASSDNNREPGANVLT
D gene: .; V gene: TRBV7-4; CDR3 protein: ASSPHCVSHEQY
D gene: .; V gene: TRBV7-2; CDR3 protein: ASSLANSNNEQY
D gene: .; V gene: TRBV18; CDR3 protein: ASSPKSNKNYGYT
D gene: .; V gene: TRBV11-2; CDR3 protein: ASSLDRARGSNEQF
D gene: TRBD1; V gene: TRBV6-5; CDR3 protein: ASSSDRGLQPQH
D gene: TRBD1; V gene: TRBV24-1; CDR3 protein: ATSGGDRGRGEQY